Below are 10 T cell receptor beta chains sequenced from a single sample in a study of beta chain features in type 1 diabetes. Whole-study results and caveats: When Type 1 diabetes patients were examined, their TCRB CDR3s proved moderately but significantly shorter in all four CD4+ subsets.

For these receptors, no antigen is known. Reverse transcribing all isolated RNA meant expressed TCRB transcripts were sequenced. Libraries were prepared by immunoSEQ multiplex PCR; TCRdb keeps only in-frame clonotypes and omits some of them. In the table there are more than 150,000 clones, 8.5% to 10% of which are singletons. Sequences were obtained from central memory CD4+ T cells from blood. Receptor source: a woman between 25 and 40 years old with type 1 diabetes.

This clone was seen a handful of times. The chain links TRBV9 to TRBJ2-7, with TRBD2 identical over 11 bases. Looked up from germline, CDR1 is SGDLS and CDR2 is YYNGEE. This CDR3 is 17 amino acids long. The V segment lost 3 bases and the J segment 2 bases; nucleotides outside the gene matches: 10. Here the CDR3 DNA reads TGTGCCAGCAGCGCATCTAAACTAGCGGGAGCGACCTACGAGCAGTACTTC. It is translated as CASSASKLAGATYEQYF.

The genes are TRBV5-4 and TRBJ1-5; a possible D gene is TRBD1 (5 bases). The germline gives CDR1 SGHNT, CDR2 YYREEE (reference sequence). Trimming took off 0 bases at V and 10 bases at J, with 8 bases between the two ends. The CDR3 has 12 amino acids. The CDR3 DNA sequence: TGTGCCAGCAGCTTGGGGGGGGACCCCCAGCATTTT. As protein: CASSLGGDPQHF.

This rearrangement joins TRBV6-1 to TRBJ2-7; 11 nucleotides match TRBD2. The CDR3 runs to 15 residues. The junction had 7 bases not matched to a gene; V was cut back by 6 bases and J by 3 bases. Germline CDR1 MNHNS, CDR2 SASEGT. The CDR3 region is CASRLGTSGFYEQYF. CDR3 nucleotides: TGTGCCAGCAGACTCGGGACTAGCGGATTCTACGAGCAGTACTTC.

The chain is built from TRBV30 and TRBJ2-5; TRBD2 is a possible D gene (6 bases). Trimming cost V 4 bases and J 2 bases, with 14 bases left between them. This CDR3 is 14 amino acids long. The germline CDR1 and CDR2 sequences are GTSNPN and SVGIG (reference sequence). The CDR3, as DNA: TGTGCCTGGATCACTAAGGGAGGACAAGAGACCCAGTACTTC. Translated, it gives CAWITKGGQETQYF.

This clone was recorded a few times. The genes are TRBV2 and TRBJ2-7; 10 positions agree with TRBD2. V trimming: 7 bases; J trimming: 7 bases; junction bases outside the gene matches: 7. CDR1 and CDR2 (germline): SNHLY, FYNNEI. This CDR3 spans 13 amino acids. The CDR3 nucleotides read TGTGCCAGCACTAGCGGGAGTTATGGTGAGCAGTACTTC. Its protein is CASTSGSYGEQYF.

CDR3 in amino acids: CASSSGLSSSYNEQFF. The CDR3 DNA reads TGTGCCAGCAGCTCGGGACTGTCGAGCTCCTACAATGAGCAGTTCTTC. V and J are TRBV5-4 and TRBJ2-1, with D perhaps TRBD2 (6 bases). Germline assignment: CDR1 SGHNT and CDR2 YYREEE (reference sequence). The CDR3 is made up of 16 amino acids. V was cut by 3 bases and J by 0 bases, with 13 bases left in between. Looking up the rest from reference TRBV5-4 and TRBJ2-1 gives the full variable domain: ETGVTQSPTHLIKTRGQQVTLRCSSQSGHNTVSWYQQALGQGPQFIFQYYREEENGRGNFPPRFSGLQFPNYSSELNVNALELDDSALYLCASSSGLSSSYNEQFFGPGTRLTVL.

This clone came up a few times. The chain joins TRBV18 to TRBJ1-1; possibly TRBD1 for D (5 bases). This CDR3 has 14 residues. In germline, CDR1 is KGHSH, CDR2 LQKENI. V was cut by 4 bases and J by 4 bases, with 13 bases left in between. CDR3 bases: TGTGCCAGCTCACACACCAACGGGGGCACTGAAGCTTTCTTT. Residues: CASSHTNGGTEAFF. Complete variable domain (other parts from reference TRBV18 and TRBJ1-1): NAGVMQNPRHLVRRRGQEARLRCSPMKGHSHVYWYRQLPEEGLKFMVYLQKENIIDESGMPKERFSAEFPKEGPSILRIQQVVRGDSAAYFCASSHTNGGTEAFFGQGTRLTVV.

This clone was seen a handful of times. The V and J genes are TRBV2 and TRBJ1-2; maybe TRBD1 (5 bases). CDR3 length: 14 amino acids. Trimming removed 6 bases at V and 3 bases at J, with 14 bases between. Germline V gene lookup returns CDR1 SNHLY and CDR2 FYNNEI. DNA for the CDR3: TGTGCCAGCAGAACTTTCGGGGGATACTATGGCTACACCTTC. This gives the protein CASRTFGGYYGYTF.

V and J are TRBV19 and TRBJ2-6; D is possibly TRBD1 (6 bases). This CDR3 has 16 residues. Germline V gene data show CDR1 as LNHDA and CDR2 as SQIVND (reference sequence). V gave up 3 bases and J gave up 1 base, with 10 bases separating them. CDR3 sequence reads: CASSILGGSGANVLTF. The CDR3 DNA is TGTGCCAGTAGTATCTTAGGGGGTTCTGGGGCCAACGTCCTGACTTTC. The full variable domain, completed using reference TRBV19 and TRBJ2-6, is DGGITQSPKYLFRKEGQNVTLSCEQNLNHDAMYWYRQDPGQGLRLIYYSQIVNDFQKGDIAEGYSVSREKKESFPLTVTSAQKNPTAFYLCASSILGGSGANVLTFGAGSRLTVL.

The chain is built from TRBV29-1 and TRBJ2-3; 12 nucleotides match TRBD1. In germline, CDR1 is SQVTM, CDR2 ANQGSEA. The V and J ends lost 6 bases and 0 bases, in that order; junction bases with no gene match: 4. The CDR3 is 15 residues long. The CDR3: CSVGQGALSTDTQYF. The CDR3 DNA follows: TGCAGCGTGGGACAGGGGGCGCTAAGCACAGATACGCAGTATTTT.